The T cell receptor (beta chain) described here comes from a study of control samples from healthy donors and cancer patients. CDR1 SEHNR and CDR2 FQNEAQ come from the germline V gene (reference sequence). This CDR3 is built from 14 residues. V dropped 5 bases and J dropped 0 bases, with 8 bases sitting between them. Profiled with immunoSEQ multiplex PCR; TCRdb holds only in-frame clones, not every one. The data hold 63,000 or so clones, with over 70% observed a single time. The chain couples TRBV7-9 to TRBJ1-5, with a weak D call TRBD1 (5 bases). Sample: blood. The TCR comes from a man aged 45-60 years in good health. The CDR3 DNA reads as TGTGCCAGCAGCCCAACAGGTAGCAATCAGCCCCAGCATTTT. Translated, it gives CASSPTGSNQPQHF.